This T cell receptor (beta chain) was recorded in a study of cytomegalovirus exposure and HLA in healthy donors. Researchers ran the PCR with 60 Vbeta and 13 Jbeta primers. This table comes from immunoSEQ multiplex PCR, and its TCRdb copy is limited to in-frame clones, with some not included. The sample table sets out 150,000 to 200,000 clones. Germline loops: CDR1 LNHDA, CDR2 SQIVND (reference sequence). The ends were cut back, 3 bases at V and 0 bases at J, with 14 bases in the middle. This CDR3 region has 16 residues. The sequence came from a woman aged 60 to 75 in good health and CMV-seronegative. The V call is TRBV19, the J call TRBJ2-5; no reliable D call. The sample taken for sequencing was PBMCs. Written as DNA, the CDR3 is TGTGCCAGTAGTATTGGCCTGACCAGGTACCAAGAGACCCAGTACTTC. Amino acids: CASSIGLTRYQETQYF.